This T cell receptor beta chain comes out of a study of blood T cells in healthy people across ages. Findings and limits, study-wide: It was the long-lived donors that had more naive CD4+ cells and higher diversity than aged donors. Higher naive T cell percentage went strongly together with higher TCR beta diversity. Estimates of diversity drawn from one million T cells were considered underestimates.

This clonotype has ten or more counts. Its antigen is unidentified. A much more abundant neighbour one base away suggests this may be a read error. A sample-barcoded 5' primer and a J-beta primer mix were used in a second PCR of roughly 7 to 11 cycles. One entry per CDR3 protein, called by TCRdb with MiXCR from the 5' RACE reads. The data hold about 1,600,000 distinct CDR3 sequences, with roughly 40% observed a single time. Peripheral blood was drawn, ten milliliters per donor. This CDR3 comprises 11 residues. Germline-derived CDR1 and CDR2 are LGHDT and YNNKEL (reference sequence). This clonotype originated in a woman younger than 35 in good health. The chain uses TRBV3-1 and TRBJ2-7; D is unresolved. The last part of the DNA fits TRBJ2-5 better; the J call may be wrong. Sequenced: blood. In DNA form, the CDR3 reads TGTGCCAGCAGCCAAGAAGGGACCCAGTACTTC. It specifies CASSQEGTQYF.